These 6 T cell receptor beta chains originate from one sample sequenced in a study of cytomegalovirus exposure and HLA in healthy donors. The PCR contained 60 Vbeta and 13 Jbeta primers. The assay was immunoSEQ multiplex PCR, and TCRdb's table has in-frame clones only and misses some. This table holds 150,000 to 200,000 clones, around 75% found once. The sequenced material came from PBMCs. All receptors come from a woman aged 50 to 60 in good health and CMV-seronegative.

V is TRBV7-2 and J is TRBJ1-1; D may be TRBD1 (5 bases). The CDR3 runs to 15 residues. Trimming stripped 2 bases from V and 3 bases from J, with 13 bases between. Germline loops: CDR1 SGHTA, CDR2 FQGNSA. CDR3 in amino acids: CASSLKRGAYTEAFF. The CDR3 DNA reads TGTGCCAGCAGCTTAAAAAGGGGCGCTTACACTGAAGCTTTCTTT.

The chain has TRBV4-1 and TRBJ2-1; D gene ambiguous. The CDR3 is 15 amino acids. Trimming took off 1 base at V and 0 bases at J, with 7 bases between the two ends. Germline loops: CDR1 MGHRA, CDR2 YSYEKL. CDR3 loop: CASSQGTGSYNEQFF. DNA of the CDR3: TGCGCCAGCAGCCAAGGAACCGGCTCCTACAATGAGCAGTTCTTC.

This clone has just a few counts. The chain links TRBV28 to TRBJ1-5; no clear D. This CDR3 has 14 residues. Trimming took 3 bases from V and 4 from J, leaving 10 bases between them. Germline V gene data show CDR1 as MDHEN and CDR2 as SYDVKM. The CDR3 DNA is TGTGCCAGCAGTTTCGGGAAGGGTAATCAGCCCCAGCATTTT. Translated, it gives CASSFGKGNQPQHF.

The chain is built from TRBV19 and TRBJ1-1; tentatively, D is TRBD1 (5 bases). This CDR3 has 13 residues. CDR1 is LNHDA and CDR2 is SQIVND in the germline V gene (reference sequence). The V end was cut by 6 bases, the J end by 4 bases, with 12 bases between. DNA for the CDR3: TGTGCCAGTAGGGGGGGGAGGGGCACTGAAGCTTTCTTT. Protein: CASRGGRGTEAFF.

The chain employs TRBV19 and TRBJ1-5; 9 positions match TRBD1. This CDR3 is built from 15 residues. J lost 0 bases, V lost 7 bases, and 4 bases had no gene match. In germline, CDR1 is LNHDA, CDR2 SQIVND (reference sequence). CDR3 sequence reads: CASKTGGYSNQPQHF. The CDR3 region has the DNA TGTGCCAGTAAAACAGGGGGCTATAGCAATCAGCCCCAGCATTTT.

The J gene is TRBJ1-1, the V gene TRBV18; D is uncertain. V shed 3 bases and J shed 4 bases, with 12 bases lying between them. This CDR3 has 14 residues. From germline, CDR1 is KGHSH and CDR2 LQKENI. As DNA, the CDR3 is TGTGCCAGCTCACCTGAGGGCCTTAGCACTGAAGCTTTCTTT. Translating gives CASSPEGLSTEAFF.